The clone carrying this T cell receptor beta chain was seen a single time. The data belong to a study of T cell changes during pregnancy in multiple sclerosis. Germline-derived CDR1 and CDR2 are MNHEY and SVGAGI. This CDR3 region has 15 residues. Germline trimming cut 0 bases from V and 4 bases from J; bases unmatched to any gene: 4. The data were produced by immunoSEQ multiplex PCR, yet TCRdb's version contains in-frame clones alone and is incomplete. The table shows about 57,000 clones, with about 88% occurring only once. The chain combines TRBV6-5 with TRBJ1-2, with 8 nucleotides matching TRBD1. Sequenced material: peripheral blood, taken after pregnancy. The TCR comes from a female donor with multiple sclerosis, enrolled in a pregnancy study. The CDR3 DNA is TGTGCCAGCAGTTACTCGCCGGGACAGGTCTATGGCTACACCTTC. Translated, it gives CASSYSPGQVYGYTF.